This is a list of T cell receptor beta chains from one sample in a study of blood T cell repertoires in COVID-19. This table comes from immunoSEQ multiplex PCR, and its TCRdb copy is limited to in-frame clones, with some not included. Among around 260,000 clones, around 90% were seen once, and the ten largest hold 10%. The sequencing sample was made of peripheral blood. The receptors come from a woman in her 70s with COVID-19, enrolled during active disease. Both conserved end residues are part of each CDR3. Fields, in order: CDR3 protein, CDR3 DNA, J gene, V gene, clone size, D gene. The D gene is left open where the match is weak. Rows give clone size only sometimes, using once, few, many, or a class for an expanded clone.

cdr3_aa: CASRGTGHYYGYTF
cdr3_nt: TGTGCCAGCAGAGGGACAGGCCATTACTATGGCTACACCTTC
j_call: TRBJ1-2
v_call: TRBV28
clone_size: .
d_call: TRBD1

cdr3_aa: CASTPGSGELFF
cdr3_nt: TGTGCCAGTACCCCAGGGTCCGGGGAGCTGTTTTTT
j_call: TRBJ2-2
v_call: TRBV19
clone_size: .
d_call: .

cdr3_aa: CAWSLFPRGGTEQFF
cdr3_nt: TGTGCCTGGAGTCTCTTCCCCCGGGGGGGGACAGAGCAGTTCTTC
j_call: TRBJ2-1
v_call: TRBV30
clone_size: .
d_call: TRBD2

cdr3_aa: CASSESQAAGELFF
cdr3_nt: TGTGCCAGCAGTGAATCCCAGGCCGCCGGGGAGCTGTTTTTT
j_call: TRBJ2-2
v_call: TRBV6-4
clone_size: .
d_call: .

cdr3_aa: CASSEGASGSPGGETQYF
cdr3_nt: TGTGCCAGCAGTGAAGGGGCTAGCGGGAGTCCGGGGGGAGAGACCCAGTACTTC
j_call: TRBJ2-5
v_call: TRBV25-1
clone_size: .
d_call: TRBD2

cdr3_aa: CASSLSPGWDSPLHF
cdr3_nt: TGTGCCAGCAGCTTGTCGCCAGGGTGGGATTCACCCCTCCACTTT
j_call: TRBJ1-6
v_call: TRBV7-8
clone_size: .
d_call: .

cdr3_aa: CASRGIGTGGEGPQYF
cdr3_nt: TGTGCCAGCAGAGGAATCGGGACAGGGGGCGAGGGGCCCCAGTACTTC
j_call: TRBJ2-5
v_call: TRBV2
clone_size: .
d_call: TRBD1

cdr3_aa: CASSPPAQNYGYTF
cdr3_nt: TGTGCCAGCTCACCACCGGCACAGAACTATGGCTACACCTTC
j_call: TRBJ1-2
v_call: TRBV18
clone_size: .
d_call: .

cdr3_aa: CASSLPLTRGGSNEQFF
cdr3_nt: TGTGCCAGCAGTTTACCCCTGACTAGGGGAGGGTCCAATGAGCAGTTCTTC
j_call: TRBJ2-1
v_call: TRBV27
clone_size: .
d_call: TRBD2

cdr3_aa: CASSLELTGESYF
cdr3_nt: TGTGCCAGCAGCTTAGAATTAACAGGGGAGTCGTACTTC
j_call: TRBJ2-7
v_call: TRBV7-9
clone_size: few
d_call: TRBD1

cdr3_aa: CASSWDSNYGYTF
cdr3_nt: TGTGCCAGCAGCTGGGACAGTAACTATGGCTACACCTTC
j_call: TRBJ1-2
v_call: TRBV28
clone_size: .
d_call: TRBD1

cdr3_aa: CASRQGRSNQPQHF
cdr3_nt: TGTGCCAGCCGACAGGGTCGTAGCAATCAGCCCCAGCATTTT
j_call: TRBJ1-5
v_call: TRBV7-8
clone_size: .
d_call: TRBD1

cdr3_aa: CASSPSLGQPITDTQYF
cdr3_nt: TGCGCCAGCAGCCCCAGCCTGGGGCAGCCTATCACAGATACGCAGTATTTT
j_call: TRBJ2-3
v_call: TRBV4-3
clone_size: .
d_call: .

cdr3_aa: CAWSRDTGNQPQHF
cdr3_nt: TGTGCCTGGAGTCGGGACACAGGAAATCAGCCCCAGCATTTT
j_call: TRBJ1-5
v_call: TRBV30
clone_size: .
d_call: .

cdr3_aa: CASSQTIQVDNEQFF
cdr3_nt: TGTGCCAGCAGCCAAACGATCCAGGTAGATAATGAGCAGTTCTTC
j_call: TRBJ2-1
v_call: TRBV3-1/TRBV3-2
clone_size: .
d_call: .

cdr3_aa: CASSTNRAGYTF
cdr3_nt: TGTGCCAGCAGCACGAACAGGGCTGGCTACACCTTC
j_call: TRBJ1-2
v_call: TRBV7-2
clone_size: .
d_call: .

cdr3_aa: CASSVATGFITGELFF
cdr3_nt: TGTGCCAGCAGCGTAGCTACAGGGTTTATTACCGGGGAGCTGTTTTTT
j_call: TRBJ2-2
v_call: TRBV9
clone_size: once
d_call: .

cdr3_aa: CASSATYEQYF
cdr3_nt: TGCGCCAGCAGCGCTACCTACGAGCAGTACTTC
j_call: TRBJ2-7
v_call: TRBV5-1
clone_size: .
d_call: .

cdr3_aa: CASSLNTPGSSYEQYF
cdr3_nt: TGCGCCAGCAGCTTGAATACTCCAGGGTCCTCCTACGAGCAGTACTTC
j_call: TRBJ2-7
v_call: TRBV5-1
clone_size: .
d_call: .

cdr3_aa: CASSLDLAGASGELFF
cdr3_nt: TGCGCCAGCAGCTTGGATCTAGCGGGAGCATCCGGGGAGCTGTTTTTT
j_call: TRBJ2-2
v_call: TRBV5-1
clone_size: .
d_call: TRBD2

cdr3_aa: CASSLQPGQGGYGYTF
cdr3_nt: TGTGCCAGCAGCTTGCAACCGGGACAGGGGGGCTATGGCTACACCTTC
j_call: TRBJ1-2
v_call: TRBV7-3
clone_size: .
d_call: TRBD1

cdr3_aa: CASSQAPGGLHEQYF
cdr3_nt: TGTGCCAGCAGCCAAGCCCCGGGAGGGCTCCACGAGCAGTACTTC
j_call: TRBJ2-7
v_call: TRBV14
clone_size: .
d_call: TRBD2

cdr3_aa: CASTFVGYETQYF
cdr3_nt: TGTGCCAGCACCTTCGTCGGTTACGAGACCCAGTACTTC
j_call: TRBJ2-5
v_call: TRBV6-5
clone_size: .
d_call: .

cdr3_aa: CASSWTSGKVNEQFF
cdr3_nt: TGTGCCAGCAGCTGGACTAGCGGAAAGGTTAATGAGCAGTTCTTC
j_call: TRBJ2-1
v_call: TRBV5-4
clone_size: .
d_call: TRBD2

cdr3_aa: CASSQGAQVNEKLFF
cdr3_nt: TGTGCCAGCAGCCAAGGGGCGCAGGTTAATGAAAAACTGTTTTTT
j_call: TRBJ1-4
v_call: TRBV3-1/TRBV3-2
clone_size: .
d_call: .

cdr3_aa: CSVDTGYGTDTQYF
cdr3_nt: TGCAGCGTTGACACAGGGTATGGCACAGATACGCAGTATTTT
j_call: TRBJ2-3
v_call: TRBV29-1
clone_size: .
d_call: .

cdr3_aa: CARDLDGLDRNTEAFF
cdr3_nt: TGTGCCAGGGACCTCGATGGCCTCGACAGAAACACTGAAGCTTTCTTT
j_call: TRBJ1-1
v_call: TRBV28
clone_size: .
d_call: .

cdr3_aa: CSVVTGGLNTEAFF
cdr3_nt: TGCAGCGTTGTTACGGGGGGCTTGAACACTGAAGCTTTCTTT
j_call: TRBJ1-1
v_call: TRBV29-1
clone_size: .
d_call: .

cdr3_aa: CAWGTSGRGLWEQYF
cdr3_nt: TGTGCCTGGGGGACTAGCGGGAGGGGCTTGTGGGAGCAGTACTTC
j_call: TRBJ2-7
v_call: TRBV30
clone_size: many
d_call: TRBD2

cdr3_aa: CASSFPAAQEFF
cdr3_nt: TGTGCCAGCAGCTTCCCCGCGGCACAGGAGTTCTTC
j_call: TRBJ2-1
v_call: TRBV5-8
clone_size: .
d_call: .

cdr3_aa: CASSQEGTSGIEQYF
cdr3_nt: TGCGCCAGCAGCCAAGAGGGGACTTCTGGGATCGAGCAGTACTTC
j_call: TRBJ2-7
v_call: TRBV4-1
clone_size: .
d_call: .

cdr3_aa: CASSDRDYGYTF
cdr3_nt: TGTGCCAGCAGTGACAGGGACTATGGCTACACCTTC
j_call: TRBJ1-2
v_call: TRBV6-1
clone_size: .
d_call: .

cdr3_aa: CASSRRQGLAIYNEQFF
cdr3_nt: TGTGCCAGCAGTCGTAGACAGGGACTAGCGATATACAATGAGCAGTTCTTC
j_call: TRBJ2-1
v_call: TRBV7-2
clone_size: .
d_call: TRBD2

cdr3_aa: CASHSLDRSSNEQYF
cdr3_nt: TGTGCCAGCCATTCCTTAGACAGGTCTTCCAACGAGCAGTACTTC
j_call: TRBJ2-7
v_call: TRBV28
clone_size: .
d_call: .

cdr3_aa: CASSITGTGNYNEQFF
cdr3_nt: TGTGCCAGCAGCATAACCGGGACAGGCAACTACAATGAGCAGTTCTTC
j_call: TRBJ2-1
v_call: TRBV7-2
clone_size: .
d_call: TRBD1

cdr3_aa: CASSFGAAAFESNEQFF
cdr3_nt: TGTGCCAGCAGCTTTGGAGCGGCCGCCTTCGAGAGCAATGAGCAGTTCTTC
j_call: TRBJ2-1
v_call: TRBV7-9
clone_size: .
d_call: .

cdr3_aa: CASMNRTQLTGELFF
cdr3_nt: TGTGCCAGCATGAACCGGACACAGCTCACCGGGGAGCTGTTTTTT
j_call: TRBJ2-2
v_call: TRBV5-4
clone_size: .
d_call: .

cdr3_aa: CASSLEFVGLAEAFF
cdr3_nt: TGTGCCAGCAGCTTAGAGTTCGTGGGGCTCGCTGAAGCTTTCTTT
j_call: TRBJ1-1
v_call: TRBV7-2
clone_size: few
d_call: .

cdr3_aa: CASSEAPGGYEQYF
cdr3_nt: TGTGCCAGCAGTGAGGCACCGGGGGGCTACGAGCAGTACTTC
j_call: TRBJ2-7
v_call: TRBV2
clone_size: .
d_call: TRBD2

cdr3_aa: CASKHRALDEQYF
cdr3_nt: TGTGCCAGTAAGCACAGGGCTCTAGACGAGCAGTACTTC
j_call: TRBJ2-7
v_call: TRBV19
clone_size: .
d_call: .

cdr3_aa: CASSPWGREYEQYF
cdr3_nt: TGTGCCAGCAGCCCCTGGGGGCGGGAGTACGAGCAGTACTTC
j_call: TRBJ2-7
v_call: TRBV5-6
clone_size: .
d_call: .

cdr3_aa: CASSLGGQGFIGELFF
cdr3_nt: TGCGCCAGCAGCTTGGGGGGACAGGGGTTCATCGGGGAGCTGTTTTTT
j_call: TRBJ2-2
v_call: TRBV5-1
clone_size: .
d_call: TRBD1